This T cell receptor beta chain was captured by sequencing in a study of cytomegalovirus exposure and HLA in healthy donors (TCRdb year 2017). In terms of the full investigation: An earlier analysis of roughly 570 of the donors reported 250 to 350 Gb of sequence data and around 120 million unique TCR beta sequences obtained from about 180 million T cells. An early release covering roughly 600 HLA-typed donors comprised roughly 300 gigabases of sequencing data and 85 million or so unique TCR sequences. Of the approximately 400 genotyped donors, over 65% fell in the genetic ancestry cluster associated with self-reported Caucasian donors. The aim of the study was to test whether cataloging public T cell receptors could identify signatures of past pathogen exposure. The T cell repertoires of some 670 subjects were profiled by immunosequencing and related to cytomegalovirus serostatus. Along with the roughly 670-subject first cohort, a separate validation cohort of over a hundred different subjects was used. The study combined high-throughput TCR immunosequencing, statistical association of individual TCRs with disease status, and machine learning to predict cytomegalovirus infection status. In a later analysis, previously published TCR beta repertoires from hundreds of donors were re-analyzed and high-resolution HLA genotyping was added so that TCR occurrence patterns could be studied. In the later analysis, no new phenotypic data were used to find candidate immune exposures; instead, reliance was placed on TCR beta sequences and their occurrence across donors. In an earlier analysis of 550 to 700 of the donors, high-throughput TCR beta sequencing was used to judge whether each TCR beta V gene segment behaved as functional or pseudogenic. Donor age, sex, ethnicity and CMV serostatus were compiled alongside the repertoire data. A later genetic analysis took genome-wide SNP genotypes for 398 of the 666 donors and used that subset as a discovery cohort. All discovery cohort repertoires had been generated using a single sequencing platform. HLA typing covered class I and class II loci at four-digit resolution. Typing coverage differed by locus: A, B, C, DRB1 and DQB1 were typed in about 629-630 donors, DQA1 in 522, DPA1 in around 610, and DPB1 in approximately 450. Because of strong linkage in the cohort, roughly five DR-DQ haplotypes were treated as single units for association and clustering. Among around 400 genotyped donors of the cohort, an average of roughly 230,000 unique TCR beta nucleotide sequences was sequenced per donor, of which about 19% were non-productive.

Paper-wide results and their limitations: In a later analysis, the rate of TCR association differed among HLA loci, with DRB1 alleles having the most associated TCRs and HLA-C alleles having the fewest. In a later analysis, several top co-occurrence clusters were reported to appear linked to parvovirus B19, influenza, CMV and Epstein-Barr virus. When HLA alleles, especially DR and DQ, strongly co-occurred, attributing TCR associations to individual alleles was difficult. Specific HLA alleles were associated with 15,000 to 20,000 TCR beta sequences at a false discovery rate of 0.05 in a later analysis. A further reported finding was that TCR beta sequences accurately predicted the HLA-A and HLA-B alleles for most subjects in the first cohort. According to a later genetic analysis, donors in an Asian-associated ancestry cluster had fewer N-insertions in productive TCRs than the approximately 690-donor mean. Immune exposure information for the cohort was limited to CMV serostatus. Three of the identified cytomegalovirus-associated TCR beta chains were confirmed in vitro to be specific for cytomegalovirus antigens. Because the 87-base-pair reads could not distinguish some IMGT-functional V segments, including TRBV6-2 and TRBV6-3, those segments were excluded. HLA typing was unavailable for some donors at each locus, so association tests used only the typed subset. In a later analysis, most CMV-associated TCR beta chains were found to appear HLA-restricted, with HLA associations seemingly driven largely by CMV exposure. A group of highly shared sequence variants was considered likely to be a technical artifact of the sequencing pipeline. Only TCR beta chains were sequenced in this cohort, and the absence of alpha or paired-chain data limited detectable features. Cytomegalovirus status was reported to be diagnosed by the classifier with high specificity and sensitivity in both the original and validation cohorts. Presence/absence analyses assumed roughly uniform sequencing depth across donors, an assumption that may not hold. In a later genetic analysis, a missense DCLRE1C variant was associated with V-gene and J-gene trimming of TCR beta chains, and the association was replicated in an independent cohort. Most TCR sequences were observed very rarely across donors, whereas some public TCRs were present in many individuals. Broadly in line with IMGT annotations, most TCR beta V segments showed up in productive rearrangements about 90% or about 30% of the time in an earlier analysis of 450 to 750 of the donors. Approximately 16 rarely observed V segments, including chromosome 9 orphons, were excluded from the earlier analysis of several hundred of the donors because counts were too low. The study gave a list of 150 to 200 TCR beta chains associated with cytomegalovirus. In a later analysis, HLA-associated TCR beta chains showed more clonal expansion and lower generation probabilities than non-associated chains that were equally common. It was suggested by the authors that the approach could potentially be generalized to other disease states and immunological phenotypes. Linkage disequilibrium might explain the correlated functional status among segregating V segments, but an unknown experimental factor could not be ruled out.

The cohort consisted of some 730 healthy bone marrow donors. All cohort members were sampled while nominally healthy, although unrecorded immune exposures were likely present. The donor tested CMV seronegative, placing the donor among the 350 to 400 seronegative members of the cohort. A peripheral blood sample was collected from each donor, and TCR beta sequencing was performed on peripheral blood mononuclear cells. The Qiagen DNeasy Blood Extraction Kit was used to extract genomic DNA from the blood cell samples. The library was prepared using the immunoSEQ multiplex PCR assay. For the multiplex PCR, a mixture combining 60 forward primers for TCR Vbeta segments and 13 reverse primers for TCR Jbeta segments was used. The CDR3 region of rearranged TCR beta genes was amplified from genomic DNA by a multiplex PCR assay. The Illumina HiSeq System was used to sequence the amplified TCR beta libraries as 87-base-pair reads. On the study's bioinformatics: Across the 600 to 700 repertoires, a later analysis counted tens of millions of unique TCR beta chains, about 10 million of which were shared by at least two donors. To remove PCR and sequencing errors, raw reads were error-corrected and collapsed into unique sequences using a nearest-neighbor algorithm that merged closely related sequences. To assign V, D and J gene segments, CDR3 sequences were aligned to IMGT reference sequences. Each retained sequence needed at least a six-nucleotide match to both a V gene segment and a J gene segment. A rearrangement was called productive if the CDR3 had no stop codons and remained in frame with V and J, and every other rearrangement was called non-productive. Following IMGT convention, CDR3 was defined as the stretch from the second conserved V-encoded cysteine up to the conserved J-encoded phenylalanine. Sequences without an unambiguous match to a single V gene segment were excluded from the earlier analysis of about 640 of the donors. In an earlier analysis of approximately 590 of the donors, a V segment was called functional when productive rearrangements were above 56.7%, and segregating when the standard deviation between donors exceeded 5%. A statistical classification framework was developed to diagnose cytomegalovirus status using the catalog of TCR beta chain sequences. V and J gene assignment, in a later analysis, came from comparing TCR nucleotide sequences with IMGT/GENE-DB human TR gene sequences. Using the TCRdist pipeline, a later analysis assigned CDR3 sequences along with most-parsimonious VDJ recombination scenarios. In a later analysis, every TCR beta chain was defined by the combination of its CDR3 amino acid sequence and its V-gene family, and reads without a unique V-gene family were dropped. As a way to deal with suspected cross-contamination and a sequencing artifact, a later analysis dropped more than 500 nucleotide sequences that were highly shared and had low generation probability. A later analysis calculated a clonal expansion index for each public chain from normalized within-repertoire ranks of inferred template counts. A later analysis computed generation probabilities with a VDJ recombination model fitted to out-of-frame rearrangements, and checked the results against IGoR. In a later analysis, TCR-TCR, TCR-HLA and TCR-CMV co-occurrence was scored with hypergeometric tests, and a repertoire-size bias correction was applied to TCR pairs. A later analysis estimated false discovery rates by permuting HLA or CMV assignments 20 times. A later analysis grouped co-occurring TCRs with DBSCAN, adding TCRdist sequence similarity when clustering within HLA-allele-positive subsets. For co-occurrence clustering, repertoires with fewer than 30,000 or more than 120,000 public chains were excluded, along with roughly 5 repertoires with anomalous nucleotide sharing. TCRdb re-hosts the immuneACCESS table, in-frame sequences only. Its copies lack some clones; in the studies checked, an unresolved V gene accounts for under half of them, and the cause for the rest is not known. That table supplies the V and J calls and clone size; D and trimming were determined from the DNA. For this sample the table gives some 180,000 clones, of which more than 75% were detected only once. Over 0.2% of the sample is in the top ten clones.

To note about this clone: The target of this receptor is not known. No quality values exist for individual bases; no much larger clone is one base distant.

Sequences SGDLS (CDR1) and YYNGEE (CDR2) are obtained from the germline V gene. Trimming removed 3 bases from V and 4 bases from J, leaving 16 bases between the germline ends. Taken from cysteine to phenylalanine, the CDR3 has 15 residues. Of all the DNA, just the CDR3 is kept, 45 bases in frame from base 1. Material for sequencing was PBMCs. The clonotype comes from a girl under three years old in good health and CMV-seronegative. The chain couples TRBV9 to TRBJ1-1; the D gene is perhaps TRBD1, on 6 matching bases. This receptor carries the CDR3 CASSASQGSGTEAFF. The DNA sequence reads TGTGCCAGCAGCGCTAGTCAGGGGTCGGGCACTGAAGCTTTCTTT.